This TCR beta chain stems from a study of blood T cell repertoires in COVID-19. The germline V gene has CDR1 SGHAT and CDR2 FQNNGV. Germline trimming cut 4 bases from V and 6 bases from J; bases unmatched to any gene: 15. This CDR3 has 18 residues. Repertoires were generated with immunoSEQ multiplex PCR, while TCRdb's copy carries only in-frame clones and drops some. The sample has fewer than 200,000 clones, approximately 80% seen once. This TCR came from a man between 60 and 70 years old with acute or convalescent COVID-19. The chain employs TRBV11-2 and TRBJ2-1, with 10 bases matching TRBD1. Sequencing was carried out using peripheral blood. In DNA form, the CDR3 reads TGTGCCAGCAGCTCCAGATTAACCGGGACAGGGGAGGGCAATGAGCAGTTCTTC. This gives the protein CASSSRLTGTGEGNEQFF.